The clone carrying this TCR beta chain was recorded many times. Amplification of TCR beta CDR3 regions was performed using RNA transcripts as template. In the first-round RT-PCR of the TCR CDR3, the HTBI primer set was used. TCRdb redid the calling of the multiplex PCR reads with MiXCR, one entry per CDR3 protein. This table has under 400,000 distinct CDR3 sequences, approximately 13% appearing once. The source of the sample is a study of T cells in Graves' hyperthyroidism and ophthalmopathy. Looked up from germline, CDR1 is SGHVS and CDR2 is FQNEAQ. The CDR3 runs to 15 residues. The V end lost 4 bases, the J end lost 4 bases, and 16 bases lay between the germline ends. Graves' hyperthyroidism was deemed stable absent ophthalmopathy progression within 18 months. Isolation of PBMCs was performed on 9.5 to 10 ml fresh peripheral blood.

The receptor comes from a woman aged 55-69 years with Graves' hyperthyroidism. Specimen: blood. This rearrangement joins TRBV7-8 to TRBJ1-2; TRBD1 might be the D (5 bases). DNA for the CDR3: TGTGCCAGCAGCTCCAAGAGGGGAGGGTCCTATGGCTACACCTTC. Translating it yields CASSSKRGGSYGYTF.